This TCR beta chain stems from a study of beta chain features in type 1 diabetes. CDR3 size: 15 residues. Deletions cut 4 bases from V and 5 bases from J, with 18 bases between. Germline CDR1 and CDR2: SEHNR and FQNEAQ (reference sequence). One heparinised draw, averaging roughly 0.12 L, was taken per donor. Expressed TCRB transcripts were sequenced, since all the RNA that had been isolated was reverse transcribed. Measured with immunoSEQ multiplex PCR; TCRdb has only the in-frame clones, and not every one. This sample yields about 220,000 clones, of which 9.5% to 13% are seen a single time; over 1% belongs to the top ten. The table lists this clone with a few counts.

The chain uses TRBV7-9 and TRBJ2-7, with D maybe TRBD1 (7 bases). Sequencing was performed on central memory CD4+ T cells from blood. This TCR was recovered from a young man in good health. CDR3 protein: CASSSDRVRTNEQYF. CDR3 in DNA: TGTGCCAGCAGCTCCGACAGGGTGAGGACTAACGAGCAGTACTTC.